This T cell receptor (beta chain) was identified in a study of control samples from healthy donors and cancer patients. The protocol was immunoSEQ multiplex PCR, while the TCRdb copy is restricted to in-frame clones and leaves out a portion. The table lists more than 9,500 clones, roughly 90% of them singletons. The sample holds a few counts of this clone. This CDR3 comprises 15 residues. The germline V gene has CDR1 MNHEY and CDR2 SVGAGI. The V gene end was trimmed by 5 bases and the J gene end by 8 bases; junction bases not matched to a gene: 7. This clonotype was sampled from a male donor with melanoma. The sequencing sample was made of formalin-fixed, paraffin-embedded tissue. V and J are TRBV6-5 and TRBJ2-2, with 11 bases identical to TRBD2. The CDR3 sequence is CASSPGTSGSGELFF. The DNA of the CDR3 is TGTGCCAGCAGTCCCGGGACTAGCGGTTCAGGGGAGCTGTTTTTT.